Listed here are 8 T cell receptor beta chains from one sample, sequenced in a study of cytomegalovirus exposure and HLA in healthy donors. Clones were sequenced by immunoSEQ multiplex PCR, and TCRdb holds only the in-frame ones, with some missing. The repertoire holds under 110,000 clones, with about nine tenths as singletons. Input material: PBMCs. The receptor source for this set is a woman aged 18-30 years in good health and CMV-seropositive.

This chain joins TRBV5-6 and TRBJ1-6; 7 nucleotides align to TRBD1. This CDR3 has 15 amino acids. J was trimmed by 10 bases and V by 3 bases; bases with no gene match: 10. CDR1 and CDR2 from the germline V gene are SGHDT and YYEEEE. DNA for the CDR3: TGTGCCAGCAGCTCTATTAGGGGGCGGGAATCACCCCTCCACTTT. Translating it yields CASSSIRGRESPLHF.

The chain uses TRBV6-5 and TRBJ1-2; possible D gene TRBD1, 5 bases. CDR3 length: 12 amino acids. CDR1 is MNHEY and CDR2 is SVGAGI in the germline V gene. Between the trimmed V and J ends, which lost 8 bases and 1 base, there was a span of 8 bases. The CDR3 DNA reads TGTGCCAGCGGGGCAAGTAACTATGGCTACACCTTC. Its translation: CASGASNYGYTF.

CDR3 sequence (DNA): TGTGCCAGCAGTTTAGTTACAGGGGAATACAATGGCTACACCTTC. This encodes CASSLVTGEYNGYTF. The V gene is TRBV28, the J gene TRBJ1-2, with TRBD1 matching over 7 bases. J gave up 6 bases and V 2 bases, and 9 bases lay outside the gene matches. The CDR3 totals 15 residues. Germline V lookup: CDR1 MDHEN, CDR2 SYDVKM.

This chain uses TRBV5-4 with TRBJ1-2, with D perhaps matching TRBD1 (5 bases). Germline V CDR1 and CDR2: SGHNT, YYREEE (reference sequence). CDR3 length: 14 residues. The V end was cut by 3 bases, the J end by 6 bases, with 15 bases between. This chain's CDR3 is CASSSPFGGNGYTF. The CDR3 DNA is TGTGCCAGCAGCTCCCCTTTCGGGGGGAATGGCTACACCTTC. The complete variable domain, with remaining parts taken from reference TRBV5-4 and TRBJ1-2, reads ETGVTQSPTHLIKTRGQQVTLRCSSQSGHNTVSWYQQALGQGPQFIFQYYREEENGRGNFPPRFSGLQFPNYSSELNVNALELDDSALYLCASSSPFGGNGYTFGSGTRLTVV.

V gene TRBV27 combines with J gene TRBJ2-5; 9 bases align to TRBD1. Germline loops: CDR1 MNHEY, CDR2 SMNVEV (reference sequence). The CDR3 sequence is 15 residues long. V dropped 2 bases and J dropped 4; count of bases not matched to a gene: 5. CDR3 DNA: TGTGCCAGCAGTTTACTTTGGACAGGGGCAGAGACCCAGTACTTC. Residues: CASSLLWTGAETQYF.

The rearrangement joins TRBV5-8 to TRBJ1-5; the D gene is possibly TRBD1 (5 bases). The CDR3 is 14 amino acids. CDR1 SGHTS and CDR2 YDEGEE come from the germline V gene. The V end was cut by 0 bases, the J end by 7 bases, with 11 bases between. In nucleotides, the CDR3 is TGTGCCAGCAGCTTGGGACAGCAAGGACAGCCCCAGCATTTT. The encoded protein is CASSLGQQGQPQHF.

V is TRBV7-2 and J is TRBJ1-2, with 10 bases identical to TRBD1. The germline V gene has CDR1 SGHTA and CDR2 FQGNSA. The CDR3 totals 15 residues. Trimming cost V 1 base and J 2 bases; bases outside gene matches: 1. This CDR3 reads CASSLGTGGNYGYTF. The CDR3 DNA follows: TGTGCCAGCAGCTTAGGGACAGGGGGAAACTATGGCTACACCTTC.

The chain is built from TRBV4-1 and TRBJ1-5; TRBD1 is a possible D gene (6 bases). V was trimmed by 3 bases and J by 7 bases, leaving 13 bases between them. CDR1 and CDR2 from the germline V gene are MGHRA and YSYEKL. The CDR3 has 14 amino acids. The CDR3 is CASSQVGANQPQHF. Here the CDR3 DNA reads TGCGCCAGCAGCCAGGTGGGGGCCAACCAGCCCCAGCATTTT.